This T cell receptor (beta chain) is from a study of CD8 T cells in Susac syndrome. Comments on this clonotype: As yet, its antigen is unknown.

Study-wide points: TCR sequencing and HLA analysis covered a relatively small number of individuals.

It was with random hexamers that about 0.45 to 1 ug RNA was reverse transcribed. TCR beta CDR3 was amplified by immunoSEQ multiplex PCR. This amplification extended across 54 Vbeta and 13 Jbeta segments. TCRdb re-derived calls from the immunoSEQ multiplex PCR reads in MiXCR, one entry per CDR3 protein. The profile shows roughly 200,000 distinct CDR3 sequences, roughly 94% of them singletons. This TCR derives from a human donor with Susac syndrome. Material: CD4+ T cells from PBMCs.

The CDR3: CASSAGTSGSVGTQYF. The CDR3 DNA follows: TGTGCCAGCAGCGCTGGGACTAGCGGGAGCGTAGGTACGCAGTATTTT. The J gene is TRBJ2-3, the V gene TRBV9; 14 nucleotides align to TRBD2. Germline CDR1 is SGDLS and CDR2 is YYNGEE. The CDR3 spans 16 residues. With 3 bases clipped from V and 8 bases from J, the junction kept 8 bases outside the gene matches.